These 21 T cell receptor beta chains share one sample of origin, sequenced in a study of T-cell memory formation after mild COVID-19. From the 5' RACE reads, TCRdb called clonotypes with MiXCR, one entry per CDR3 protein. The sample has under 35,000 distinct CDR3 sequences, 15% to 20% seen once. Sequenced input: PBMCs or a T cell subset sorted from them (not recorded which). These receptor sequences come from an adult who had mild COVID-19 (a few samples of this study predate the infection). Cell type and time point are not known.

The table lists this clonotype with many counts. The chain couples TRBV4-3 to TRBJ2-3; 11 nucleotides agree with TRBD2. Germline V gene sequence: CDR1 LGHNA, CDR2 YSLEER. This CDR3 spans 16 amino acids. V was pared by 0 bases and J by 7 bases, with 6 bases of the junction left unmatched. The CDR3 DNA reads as TGCGCCAGCAGCCAAGAAGTAGCGGGAGGGATGAATACGCAGTATTTT. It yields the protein CASSQEVAGGMNTQYF.

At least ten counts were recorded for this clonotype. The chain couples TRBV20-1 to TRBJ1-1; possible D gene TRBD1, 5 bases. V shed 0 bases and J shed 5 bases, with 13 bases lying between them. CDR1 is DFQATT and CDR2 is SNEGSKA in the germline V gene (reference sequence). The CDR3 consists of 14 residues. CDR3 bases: TGCAGTGCTAGAGATACAGCACGGGGGACTGAAGCTTTCTTT. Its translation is CSARDTARGTEAFF.

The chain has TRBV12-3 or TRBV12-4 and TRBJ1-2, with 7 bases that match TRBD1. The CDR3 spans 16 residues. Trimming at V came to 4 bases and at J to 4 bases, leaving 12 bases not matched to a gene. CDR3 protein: CASSSPGQQNLYGYTF. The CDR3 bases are TGTGCCAGCAGTTCCCCGGGACAGCAAAACCTCTATGGCTACACCTTC.

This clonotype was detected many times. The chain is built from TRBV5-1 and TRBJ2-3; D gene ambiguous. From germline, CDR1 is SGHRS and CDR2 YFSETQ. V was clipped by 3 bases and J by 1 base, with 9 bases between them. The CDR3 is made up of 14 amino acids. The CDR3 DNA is TGCGCCAGCAGCTACTCTGCAGGCACAGATACGCAGTATTTT. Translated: CASSYSAGTDTQYF.

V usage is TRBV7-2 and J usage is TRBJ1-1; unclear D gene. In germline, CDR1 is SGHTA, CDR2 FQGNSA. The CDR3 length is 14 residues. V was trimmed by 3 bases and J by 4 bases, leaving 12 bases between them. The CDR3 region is CASSFLERITEAFF. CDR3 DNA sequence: TGTGCCAGCAGCTTCCTGGAAAGAATCACTGAAGCTTTCTTT.

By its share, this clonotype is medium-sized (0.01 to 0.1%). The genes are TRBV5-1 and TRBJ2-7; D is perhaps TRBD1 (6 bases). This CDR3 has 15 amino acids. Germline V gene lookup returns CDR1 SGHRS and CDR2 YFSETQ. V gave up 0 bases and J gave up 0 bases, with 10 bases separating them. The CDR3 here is CASSLDGTPSYEQYF. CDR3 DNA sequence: TGCGCCAGCAGCTTGGATGGGACACCCTCCTACGAGCAGTACTTC.

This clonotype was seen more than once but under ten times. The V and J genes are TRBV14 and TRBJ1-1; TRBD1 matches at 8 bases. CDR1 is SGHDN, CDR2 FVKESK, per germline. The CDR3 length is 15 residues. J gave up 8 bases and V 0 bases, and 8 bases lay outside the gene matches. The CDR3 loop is CASSQDQPDRDEAFF. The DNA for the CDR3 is TGTGCCAGCAGCCAAGATCAACCGGACAGGGACGAAGCTTTCTTT.

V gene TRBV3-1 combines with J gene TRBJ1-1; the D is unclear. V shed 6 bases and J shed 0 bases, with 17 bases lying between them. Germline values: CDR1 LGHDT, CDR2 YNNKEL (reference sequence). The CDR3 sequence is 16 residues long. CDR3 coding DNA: TGTGCCAGCAGATCCCGTAGGACCGGTATGAACACTGAAGCTTTCTTT. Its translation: CASRSRRTGMNTEAFF.

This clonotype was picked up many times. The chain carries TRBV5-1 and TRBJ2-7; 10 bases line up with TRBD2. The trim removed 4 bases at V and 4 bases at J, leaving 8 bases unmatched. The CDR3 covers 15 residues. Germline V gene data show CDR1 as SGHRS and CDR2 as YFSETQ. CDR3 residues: CASSRGGLAAYEQYF. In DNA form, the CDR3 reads TGCGCCAGCAGCAGGGGAGGACTAGCGGCGTACGAGCAGTACTTC. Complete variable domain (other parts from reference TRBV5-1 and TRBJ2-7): KAGVTQTPRYLIKTRGQQVTLSCSPISGHRSVSWYQQTPGQGLQFLFEYFSETQRNKGNFPGRFSGRQFSNSRSEMNVSTLELGDSALYLCASSRGGLAAYEQYFGPGTRLTVT.

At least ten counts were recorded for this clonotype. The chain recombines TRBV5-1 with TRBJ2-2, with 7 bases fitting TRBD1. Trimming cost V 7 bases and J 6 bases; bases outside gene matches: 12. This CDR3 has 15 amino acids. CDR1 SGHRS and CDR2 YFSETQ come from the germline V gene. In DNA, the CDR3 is TGCGCCAGCGGGGACGGGACAGTGACGGCCGGGGAGCTGTTTTTT. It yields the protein CASGDGTVTAGELFF.

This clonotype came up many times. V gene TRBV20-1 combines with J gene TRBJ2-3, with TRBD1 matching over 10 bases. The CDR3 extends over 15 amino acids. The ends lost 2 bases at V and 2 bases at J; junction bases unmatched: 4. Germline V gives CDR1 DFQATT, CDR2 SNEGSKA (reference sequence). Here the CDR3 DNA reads TGCAGTGCTAGACCGGGACAGGGGTACACAGATACGCAGTATTTT. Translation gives CSARPGQGYTDTQYF.

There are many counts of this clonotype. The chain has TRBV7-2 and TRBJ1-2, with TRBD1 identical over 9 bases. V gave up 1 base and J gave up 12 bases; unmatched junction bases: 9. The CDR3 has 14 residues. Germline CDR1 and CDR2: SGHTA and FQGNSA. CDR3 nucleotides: TGTGCCAGCAGCTTAGGAGGAGAGGGGACAGGGCACACCTTC. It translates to CASSLGGEGTGHTF.

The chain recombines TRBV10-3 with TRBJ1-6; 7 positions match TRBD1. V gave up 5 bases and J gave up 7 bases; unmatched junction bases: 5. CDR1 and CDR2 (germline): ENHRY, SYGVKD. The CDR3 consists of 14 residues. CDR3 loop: CAISSTGENSPLHF. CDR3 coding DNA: TGTGCCATCAGTAGCACAGGGGAAAATTCACCCCTCCACTTT.

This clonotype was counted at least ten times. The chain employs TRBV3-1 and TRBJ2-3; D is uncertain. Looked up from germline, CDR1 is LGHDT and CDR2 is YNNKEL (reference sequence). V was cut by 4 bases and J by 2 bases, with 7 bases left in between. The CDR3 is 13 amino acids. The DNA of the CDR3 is TGTGCCAGCAGCCGGCAGACCACAGATACGCAGTATTTT. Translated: CASSRQTTDTQYF.

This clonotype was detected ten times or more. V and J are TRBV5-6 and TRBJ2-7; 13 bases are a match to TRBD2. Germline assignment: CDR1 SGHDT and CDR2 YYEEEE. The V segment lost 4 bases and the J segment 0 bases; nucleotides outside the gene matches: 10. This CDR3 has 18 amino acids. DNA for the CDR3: TGTGCCAGCAGCGCGCCGGGACTAGCGGGATCGACCTCCTACGAGCAGTACTTC. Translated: CASSAPGLAGSTSYEQYF.

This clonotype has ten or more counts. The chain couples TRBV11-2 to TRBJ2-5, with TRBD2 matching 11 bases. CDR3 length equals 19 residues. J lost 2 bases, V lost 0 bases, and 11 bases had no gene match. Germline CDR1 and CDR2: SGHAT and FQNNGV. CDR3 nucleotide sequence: TGTGCCAGCAGCTTAGATGGTCTAGCGGGGGGTTTAGGGCAAGAGACCCAGTACTTC. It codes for CASSLDGLAGGLGQETQYF. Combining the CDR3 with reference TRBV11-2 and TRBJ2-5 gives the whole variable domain EAGVAQSPRYKIIEKRQSVAFWCNPISGHATLYWYQQILGQGPKLLIQFQNNGVVDDSQLPKDRFSAERLKGVDSTLKIQPAKLEDSAVYLCASSLDGLAGGLGQETQYFGPGTRLLVL.

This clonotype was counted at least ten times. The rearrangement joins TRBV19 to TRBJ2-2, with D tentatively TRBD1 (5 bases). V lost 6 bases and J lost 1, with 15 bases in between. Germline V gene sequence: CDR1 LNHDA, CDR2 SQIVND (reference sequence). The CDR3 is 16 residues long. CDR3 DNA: TGTGCCAGTAGATTTAAGGCAGGGTGGAACACCGGGGAGCTGTTTTTT. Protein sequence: CASRFKAGWNTGELFF.

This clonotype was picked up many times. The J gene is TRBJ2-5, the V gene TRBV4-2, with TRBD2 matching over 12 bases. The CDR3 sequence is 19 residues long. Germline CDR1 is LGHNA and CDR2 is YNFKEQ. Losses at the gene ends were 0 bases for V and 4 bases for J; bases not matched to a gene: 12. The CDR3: CASSQDPASGGAPVETQYF. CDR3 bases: TGTGCCAGCAGCCAAGATCCGGCTAGCGGGGGGGCTCCGGTAGAGACCCAGTACTTC.

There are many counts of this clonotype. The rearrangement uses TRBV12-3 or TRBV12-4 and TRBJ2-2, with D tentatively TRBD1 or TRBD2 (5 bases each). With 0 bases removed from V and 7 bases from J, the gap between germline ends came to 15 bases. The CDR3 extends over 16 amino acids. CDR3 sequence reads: CASSLALQGGGGELFF. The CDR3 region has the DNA TGTGCCAGCAGTTTAGCGCTGCAGGGTGGAGGCGGGGAGCTGTTTTTT.

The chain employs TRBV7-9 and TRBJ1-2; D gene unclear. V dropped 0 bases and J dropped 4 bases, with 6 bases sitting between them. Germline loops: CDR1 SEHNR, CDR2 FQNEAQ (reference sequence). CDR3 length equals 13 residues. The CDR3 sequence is CASSLAASYGYTF. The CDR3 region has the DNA TGTGCCAGCAGCTTAGCGGCCAGCTATGGCTACACCTTC. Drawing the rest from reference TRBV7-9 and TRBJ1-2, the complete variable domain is DTGVSQNPRHKITKRGQNVTFRCDPISEHNRLYWYRQTLGQGPEFLTYFQNEAQLEKSRLLSDRFSAERPKGSFSTLEIQRTEQGDSAMYLCASSLAASYGYTFGSGTRLTVV.

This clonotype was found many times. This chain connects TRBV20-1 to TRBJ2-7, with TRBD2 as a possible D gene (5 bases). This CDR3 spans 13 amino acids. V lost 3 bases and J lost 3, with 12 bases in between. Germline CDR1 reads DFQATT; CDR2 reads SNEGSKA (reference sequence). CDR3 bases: TGCAGTGCTAGGTTGTCAGGACTCTACGAGCAGTACTTC. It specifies CSARLSGLYEQYF.